This record concerns one TCR beta chain sequence. Its antigen is not yet known. No base qualities exist here, and no much larger clone lies one base off it. The data are from a study of blood T cell repertoires in COVID-19 (dated by TCRdb to 2018 to 2021). About the study as a whole: Samples from collaborators originated in the United States, Italy and Spain and spanned both the acute and convalescent phases of COVID-19. The material from the prospective study consisted of cDNA or gDNA derived from T cells, B-cell-depleted T cells, or PBMCs. The dataset comprised deeply sampled blood TCRbeta repertoires from subjects exposed to, actively infected with, or recovered from COVID-19. The repertoires were made available in a free public database intended to serve as a resource for research on the immune response to SARS-CoV-2. The samples were drawn from two sources: the first 160 participants of the ongoing ImmuneRACE study, and 1,254 subjects contributed by 6 global collaborators. Sample metadata almost always included a de-identified subject ID, COVID-19 status, age in years and sex. HLA class I and class II types, where available, came from metadata supplied by the sample provider rather than from assay-based typing.

TCRbeta CDR3 regions were amplified from genomic DNA by means of the immunoSEQ Assay, a bias-controlled multiplex PCR. On the authors' methods: Nucleated cell counts per sample were estimated from amplification of reference gene primers within the assay. To quantify the absolute abundance of each unique TCRbeta CDR3 rearrangement, sequence reads were collapsed and filtered. For each sample, productive Simpson clonality was calculated as the square root of Simpson's diversity index over productive rearrangements. The source is immuneACCESS, and TCRdb retained only in-frame sequences with V and J called. Part of the clones is not carried over; for the studies checked, unresolved V genes explain less than half of this, and the remainder is unexplained. That table gives V, J and clone size, and the DNA gave D and trimming. This sample has approximately 150,000 clones in its table, and around 86% of those were observed once. In total, the top ten clones hold around 3.5% of the sample.

Each collaborating institution followed its own protocols to collect whole blood in K2EDTA tubes. Collaborator samples were shipped for TCRbeta analysis as frozen whole blood, isolated PBMCs, or DNA extracted from either sample type. Via the germline V gene, CDR1 is MNHEY and CDR2 SVGEGT. From its cysteine to its phenylalanine, the CDR3 spans 13 amino acids. Of all the DNA, just the CDR3 is kept, 39 bases in frame from base 1. The junction shows trimming of 4 bases on V and 9 bases on J, plus 13 bases between the germline ends. Overall study results and their limits: Clinical and demographic metadata were provided uncurated, with the amount varying by source and participant.

Material for sequencing was peripheral blood. This sequence originates from a man aged 65-85 years with acute or convalescent COVID-19. The sequence is built from TRBV6-2 or TRBV6-3 and TRBJ1-5, with the D gene uncertain. In nucleotides, the sequence is TGTGCCAGCAGTTTCGACGCCTCGGGGCCCCAGCATTTT. This is translated as CASSFDASGPQHF.